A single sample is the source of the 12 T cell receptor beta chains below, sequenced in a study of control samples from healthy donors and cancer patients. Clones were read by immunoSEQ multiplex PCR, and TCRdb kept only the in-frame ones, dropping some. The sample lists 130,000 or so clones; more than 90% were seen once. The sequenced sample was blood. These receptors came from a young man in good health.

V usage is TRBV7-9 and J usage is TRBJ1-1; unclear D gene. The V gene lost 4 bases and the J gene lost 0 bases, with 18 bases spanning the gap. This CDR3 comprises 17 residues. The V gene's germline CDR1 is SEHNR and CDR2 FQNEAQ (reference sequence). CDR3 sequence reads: CASSSPASAFMNTEAFF. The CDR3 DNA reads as TGTGCCAGCAGCTCCCCCGCGTCCGCATTTATGAACACTGAAGCTTTCTTT.

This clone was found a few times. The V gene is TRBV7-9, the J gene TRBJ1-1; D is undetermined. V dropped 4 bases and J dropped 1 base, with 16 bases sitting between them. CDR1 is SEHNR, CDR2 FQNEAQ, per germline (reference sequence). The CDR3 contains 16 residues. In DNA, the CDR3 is TGTGCCAGCAGCTCATTCCAAACAAATCCGAACACTGAAGCTTTCTTT. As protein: CASSSFQTNPNTEAFF.

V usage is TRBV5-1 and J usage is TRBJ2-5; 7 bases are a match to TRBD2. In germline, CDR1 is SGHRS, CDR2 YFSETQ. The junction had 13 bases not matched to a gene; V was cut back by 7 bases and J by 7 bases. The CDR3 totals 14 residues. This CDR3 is CASSTGGLEGTQYF. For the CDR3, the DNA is TGCGCCAGCTCGACGGGAGGATTGGAGGGGACCCAGTACTTC.

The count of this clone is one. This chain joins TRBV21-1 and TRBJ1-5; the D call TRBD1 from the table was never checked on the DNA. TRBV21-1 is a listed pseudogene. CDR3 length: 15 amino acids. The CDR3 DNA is TGTGCCAGCAGCGTTCTCACAGGGTATATTCAGCCCCAGCATTTT. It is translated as CASSVLTGYIQPQHF.

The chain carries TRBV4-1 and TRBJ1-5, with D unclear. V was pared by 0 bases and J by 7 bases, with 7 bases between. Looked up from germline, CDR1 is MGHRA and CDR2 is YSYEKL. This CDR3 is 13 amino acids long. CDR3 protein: CASSQDLGQPQHF. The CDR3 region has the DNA TGCGCCAGCAGCCAAGATCTAGGCCAGCCCCAGCATTTT.

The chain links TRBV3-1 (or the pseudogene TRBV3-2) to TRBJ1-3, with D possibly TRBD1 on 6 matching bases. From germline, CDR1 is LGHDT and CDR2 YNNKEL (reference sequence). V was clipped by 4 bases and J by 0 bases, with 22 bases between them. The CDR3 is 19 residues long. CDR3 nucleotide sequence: TGTGCCAGCAGCCGAGAAAACGCCGGGACAATGAACTCTGGAAACACCATATATTTT. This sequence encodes CASSRENAGTMNSGNTIYF.

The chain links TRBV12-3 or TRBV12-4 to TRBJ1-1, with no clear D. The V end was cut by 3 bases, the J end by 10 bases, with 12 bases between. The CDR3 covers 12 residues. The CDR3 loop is CASSFSRLSAFF. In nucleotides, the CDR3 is TGTGCCAGCAGTTTTAGTCGGCTCTCAGCTTTCTTT.

The CDR3 protein is CASSQVEGANEQFF. The CDR3 coding sequence is TGTGCCAGCAGCCAAGTGGAGGGGGCAAATGAGCAGTTCTTC. The rearrangement uses TRBV3-1 (or the pseudogene TRBV3-2) and TRBJ2-1; TRBD1 is a possible D gene (7 bases). The CDR3 length is 14 residues. V lost 1 base and J lost 7, with 11 bases in between. The V gene's germline CDR1 is LGHDT and CDR2 YNNKEL (reference sequence).

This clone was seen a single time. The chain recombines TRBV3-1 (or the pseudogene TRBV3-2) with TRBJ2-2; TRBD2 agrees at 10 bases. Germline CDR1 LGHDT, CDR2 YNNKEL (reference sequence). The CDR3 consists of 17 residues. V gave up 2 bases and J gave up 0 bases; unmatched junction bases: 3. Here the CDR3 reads CASSQLAGAANTGELFF. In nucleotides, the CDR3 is TGTGCCAGCAGCCAACTAGCGGGGGCCGCGAACACCGGGGAGCTGTTTTTT.

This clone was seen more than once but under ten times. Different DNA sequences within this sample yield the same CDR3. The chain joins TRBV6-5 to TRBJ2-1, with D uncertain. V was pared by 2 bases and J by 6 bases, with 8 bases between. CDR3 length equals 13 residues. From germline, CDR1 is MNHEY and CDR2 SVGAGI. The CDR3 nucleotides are TGTGCCAGCAGTTACGTGGCTAGCAATGAGCAGTTCTTC. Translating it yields CASSYVASNEQFF.

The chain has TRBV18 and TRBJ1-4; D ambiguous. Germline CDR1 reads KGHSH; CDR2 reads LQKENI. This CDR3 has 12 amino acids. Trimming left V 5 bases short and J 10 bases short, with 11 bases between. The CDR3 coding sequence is TGTGCCAGCTCAGCCCAGCCGGGAAAACTGTTTTTT. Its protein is CASSAQPGKLFF.

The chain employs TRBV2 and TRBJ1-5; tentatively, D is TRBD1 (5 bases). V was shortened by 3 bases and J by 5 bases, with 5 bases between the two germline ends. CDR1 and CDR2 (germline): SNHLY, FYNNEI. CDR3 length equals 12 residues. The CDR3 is CASSDRDQPQHF. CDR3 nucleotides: TGTGCCAGCAGTGACAGGGATCAGCCCCAGCATTTT. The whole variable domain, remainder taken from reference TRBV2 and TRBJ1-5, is EPEVTQTPSHQVTQMGQEVILRCVPISNHLYFYWYRQILGQKVEFLVSFYNNEISEKSEIFDDQFSVERPDGSNFTLKIRSTKLEDSAMYFCASSDRDQPQHFGDGTRLSIL.